This T cell receptor (beta chain) comes out of a study of blood T cell repertoires in COVID-19. CDR3 size: 13 residues. Germline CDR1 reads SQVTM; CDR2 reads ANQGSEA. V lost 5 bases, J lost 7 bases, and 14 bases lay in between. Measured with immunoSEQ multiplex PCR; TCRdb has only the in-frame clones, and not every one. The data contain over 150,000 clones, 88% of them singletons. This clone was detected once. The chain employs TRBV29-1 and TRBJ2-2, with a tentative D call TRBD1 (5 bases). Sequencing was performed on PBMCs or T cells enriched from blood (not recorded which). The clonotype originates from a woman aged 18-29 years who had recovered from COVID-19. CDR3 in DNA: TGCAGCGTTACTGGACACGATCTCGGGGAGCTGTTTTTT. Its translation: CSVTGHDLGELFF.